These 27 T cell receptor beta chains were sequenced from one sample in a study of CD8 T cells in Susac syndrome. cDNA came from approximately 0.5 to 1 ug RNA primed by random hexamers. In TCRdb, the immunoSEQ multiplex PCR reads were re-called with MiXCR into one record per CDR3 protein. The repertoire holds approximately 160,000 distinct CDR3 sequences, 94% seen once, with about 0.094% in the top ten. Sequencing was done on a sample of CD4+ T cells from PBMCs. These receptor sequences come from a human donor with multiple sclerosis.

V gene TRBV5-7 combines with J gene TRBJ1-5; 10 nucleotides align to TRBD1. TRBV5-7 is an open reading frame, and its role is uncertain. The CDR3 has 15 residues. V gave up 5 bases and J gave up 6 bases; unmatched junction bases: 8. The CDR3 is CASRFSGTGVQPQHF. CDR3 DNA sequence: TGTGCCAGCAGATTCAGTGGGACAGGGGTTCAGCCCCAGCATTTT.

The chain carries TRBV6-2 or TRBV6-3 and TRBJ2-7, with 8 bases aligning to TRBD2. The germline CDR1 and CDR2 sequences are MNHEY and SVGEGT. The V segment lost 0 bases and the J segment 3 bases; nucleotides outside the gene matches: 4. CDR3 size: 15 residues. The CDR3: CASSYSNSGSYEQYF. The CDR3 DNA reads TGTGCCAGCAGTTACTCGAACAGCGGGAGCTACGAGCAGTACTTC.

This clonotype was counted once. The chain's CDR3 is CASRGEFNTEAFF. The CDR3 nucleotides are TGTGCCAGCAGGGGGGAATTCAACACTGAAGCTTTCTTT. The chain joins TRBV2 to TRBJ1-1; perhaps TRBD1 as D (5 bases). V was shortened by 6 bases and J by 2 bases, with 10 bases between the two germline ends. The CDR3 sequence is 13 residues long. Germline V gives CDR1 SNHLY, CDR2 FYNNEI.

This sequence joins TRBV6-6 and TRBJ2-2; D tentatively fits TRBD1 or TRBD2 (5 bases each). The V end lost 5 bases, the J end lost 3 bases, and 13 bases lay between the germline ends. Germline assignment: CDR1 MNHNY and CDR2 SVGAGI (reference sequence). The CDR3 extends over 15 amino acids. This CDR3 reads CASSRESGYTGELFF. The CDR3 DNA reads TGTGCCAGCAGTCGGGAATCAGGGTACACCGGGGAGCTGTTTTTT.

V is TRBV19 and J is TRBJ2-7; maybe TRBD2 (7 bases). From germline, CDR1 is LNHDA and CDR2 SQIVND (reference sequence). The CDR3 contains 15 residues. Between the trimmed V and J ends, which lost 4 bases and 2 bases, there was a span of 15 bases. The CDR3 reads CASSSLTGRAYEQYF. In DNA, the CDR3 is TGTGCCAGTAGTAGTCTTACAGGGAGGGCCTACGAGCAGTACTTC.

This clonotype occurred once. V gene TRBV7-6 combines with J gene TRBJ2-1; D not certain. Germline V gene sequence: CDR1 SGHVS, CDR2 FNYEAQ. The CDR3 loop spans 15 amino acids. V lost 3 bases and J 0 bases, leaving 9 bases between the germline ends. This chain's CDR3 is CASSFQAGSYNEQFF. The CDR3 DNA is TGTGCCAGCAGCTTTCAGGCAGGCTCCTACAATGAGCAGTTCTTC.

V and J are TRBV28 and TRBJ2-7; D uncertain. This CDR3 spans 13 amino acids. Trimming took off 2 bases at V and 2 bases at J, with 7 bases between the two ends. The germline V gene has CDR1 MDHEN and CDR2 SYDVKM. The CDR3 sequence: CASSLRSPYEQYF. DNA of the CDR3: TGTGCCAGCAGTTTAAGGTCGCCCTACGAGCAGTACTTC. Full variable domain (remainder filled in from reference TRBV28 and TRBJ2-7): DVKVTQSSRYLVKRTGEKVFLECVQDMDHENMFWYRQDPGLGLRLIYFSYDVKMKEKGDIPEGYSVSREKKERFSLILESASTNQTSMYLCASSLRSPYEQYFGPGTRLTVT.

The chain couples TRBV27 to TRBJ1-5; D remains unclear. Germline V gene sequence: CDR1 MNHEY, CDR2 SMNVEV (reference sequence). Trimming removed 4 bases at V and 7 bases at J, with 8 bases between. The CDR3 covers 12 residues. The CDR3 protein is CASSYPGQPQHF. CDR3 bases: TGTGCCAGCAGTTACCCCGGCCAGCCCCAGCATTTT.

This clonotype was seen just once. J is TRBJ2-2 and V is TRBV12-3 or TRBV12-4; D not certain. V dropped 6 bases and J dropped 4 bases, with 12 bases sitting between them. There are 14 residues in the CDR3. CDR3 region: CASSSSLGTGELFF. The CDR3 coding sequence is TGTGCCAGCAGCAGTAGTTTGGGCACCGGGGAGCTGTTTTTT.

The rearrangement uses TRBV11-2 and TRBJ2-1; unclear D gene. CDR1 and CDR2 from the germline V gene are SGHAT and FQNNGV. The V and J ends lost 0 bases and 10 bases respectively, with 13 bases between them. This CDR3 contains 14 residues. CDR3 amino acids: CASSLDQGFREQFF. DNA of the CDR3: TGTGCCAGCAGCTTAGATCAAGGGTTCAGGGAGCAGTTCTTC.

The gene calls are TRBV28 and TRBJ1-4, with D uncertain. CDR3 size: 13 residues. Germline CDR1 and CDR2: MDHEN and SYDVKM. With 7 bases removed from V and 7 bases from J, the gap between germline ends came to 13 bases. The CDR3 protein is CASNGGTPEKLFF. Here the CDR3 DNA reads TGTGCCAGCAATGGAGGTACCCCTGAAAAACTGTTTTTT.

This chain joins TRBV24-1 and TRBJ2-2; D ambiguous. CDR1 is KGHDR, CDR2 SFDVKD, per germline. The V gene lost 12 bases and the J gene lost 5 bases, with 15 bases spanning the gap. The CDR3 runs 13 residues. CDR3 in DNA: TGTGCCGCCGGGTCAGAAGAAACCGGGGAGCTGTTTTTT. Translated, it gives CAAGSEETGELFF.

The gene calls are TRBV7-2 and TRBJ1-2; TRBD1 aligns across 7 bases. Germline CDR1 reads SGHTA; CDR2 reads FQGNSA. V lost 5 bases, J lost 4 bases, and 10 bases stayed unmatched. CDR3 size: 15 residues. CDR3 DNA sequence: TGTGCCAGCAGCGCTTCCTCAGGGGGTGTCTATGGCTACACCTTC. Amino acid sequence: CASSASSGGVYGYTF.

Comment on this clonotype: The limits of the CDR3 on the DNA are not certain, so only TCRdb's listed CDR3 is given. V is TRBV5-1 and J is TRBJ2-2; the D segment call TRBD1 is taken from the table without a DNA check. Germline values: CDR1 SGHRS, CDR2 YFSETQ. The CDR3 contains 14 residues when both ends are counted. The CDR3 here is CASRGGGSPGSCFF.

This clonotype was picked up one time. V gene TRBV16 combines with J gene TRBJ1-2; D possibly corresponds to TRBD1 (5 bases). V was trimmed by 6 bases and J by 4 bases, leaving 12 bases between them. Germline CDR1 and CDR2: KGHSY and FQNENV. The CDR3 has 13 residues. CDR3 in DNA: TGTGCCAGCAGATTAACAGGTTTCTATGGCTACACCTTC. It specifies CASRLTGFYGYTF.

The rearrangement uses TRBV6-2 or TRBV6-3 and TRBJ1-4; no firm D call. The CDR3 loop spans 13 amino acids. Trimming took off 1 base at V and 7 bases at J, with 7 bases between the two ends. Germline assignment: CDR1 MNHEY and CDR2 SVGEGT. The CDR3 sequence is CASSYYRIEKLFF. CDR3 DNA: TGTGCCAGCAGTTACTACCGTATTGAAAAACTGTTTTTT.

The sample holds a few counts of this clonotype. This chain links TRBV24-1 with TRBJ1-1; D is perhaps TRBD1 (5 bases). V was trimmed by 9 bases and J by 3 bases, leaving 10 bases between them. Germline CDR1 KGHDR, CDR2 SFDVKD. The length of the CDR3 is 12 residues. The CDR3 region is CATQGSYTEAFF. DNA for the CDR3: TGTGCCACCCAGGGTAGCTACACTGAAGCTTTCTTT.

The rearrangement links TRBV20-1 to TRBJ1-2; the D is unclear. This CDR3 contains 12 residues. The V end lost 0 bases, the J end lost 2 bases, and 4 bases lay between the germline ends. Germline CDR1 is DFQATT and CDR2 is SNEGSKA (reference sequence). Here the CDR3 reads CSAREGNYGYTF. DNA for the CDR3: TGCAGTGCTAGAGAAGGAAACTATGGCTACACCTTC.

The chain combines TRBV5-6 with TRBJ1-1; maybe TRBD1 (6 bases). Germline lookup yields CDR1 SGHDT and CDR2 YYEEEE. The CDR3 loop spans 18 amino acids. The V gene lost 3 bases and the J gene lost 0 bases, with 21 bases spanning the gap. CDR3 nucleotide sequence: TGTGCCAGCAGCTCGATCCCGGGGGACATCGGCCTGAACACTGAAGCTTTCTTT. Its translation: CASSSIPGDIGLNTEAFF. Using reference TRBV5-6 and TRBJ1-1 for the parts outside the CDR3, the full variable domain is DAGVTQSPTHLIKTRGQQVTLRCSPKSGHDTVSWYQQALGQGPQFIFQYYEEEERQRGNFPDRFSGHQFPNYSSELNVNALLLGDSALYLCASSSIPGDIGLNTEAFFGQGTRLTVV.

The CDR3 DNA reads as TGTGCCAGCAGATCCGACAGGGTATCGGAAGAAAAACTGTTTTTT. Protein product: CASRSDRVSEEKLFF. The chain is built from TRBV3-1 and TRBJ1-4; TRBD1 matches 7 bases. Trimming at V came to 6 bases and at J to 8 bases, leaving 12 bases not matched to a gene. Germline lookup yields CDR1 LGHDT and CDR2 YNNKEL (reference sequence). The CDR3 consists of 15 residues. The full variable domain, in which reference TRBV3-1 and TRBJ1-4 provide the parts outside the CDR3, is DTAVSQTPKYLVTQMGNDKSIKCEQNLGHDTMYWYKQDSKKFLKIMFSYNNKELIINETVPNRFSPKSPDKAHLNLHINSLELGDSAVYFCASRSDRVSEEKLFFGSGTQLSVL.

The chain couples TRBV29-1 to TRBJ1-2; D gene ambiguous. Per germline, CDR1 SQVTM and CDR2 ANQGSEA. CDR3 length: 13 amino acids. Trimming pared 0 bases from V and 7 bases from J, leaving 12 bases between. The CDR3: CSVEDQALSGYTF. The CDR3 DNA reads TGCAGCGTTGAAGATCAGGCTTTGTCTGGCTACACCTTC.

The gene calls are TRBV6-9 and TRBJ1-2; 9 nucleotides align to TRBD1. The CDR3 sequence is 14 residues long. Germline-derived CDR1 and CDR2 are MNHGY and SVAAGI. After removal of 6 bases from V and 5 bases from J, the junction contained 7 bases not matched to a gene. For the CDR3, the DNA is TGTGCCAGCAGGTCCCCGGGACAGGGATATGGCTACACCTTC. As protein: CASRSPGQGYGYTF.

The chain couples TRBV7-8 to TRBJ2-2, with 8 bases lining up with TRBD2. The CDR3 runs 16 residues. V dropped 3 bases and J dropped 0; count of bases not matched to a gene: 3. CDR1 SGHVS and CDR2 FQNEAQ come from the germline V gene. This CDR3 is CASSLLLAANTGELFF. CDR3 DNA: TGTGCCAGCAGCTTGTTACTAGCGGCGAACACCGGGGAGCTGTTTTTT.

The chain combines TRBV6-5 with TRBJ2-1; TRBD1 matches at 7 bases. V shed 4 bases, J shed 7 bases, and the junction held 10 bases outside the gene matches. The CDR3 runs 15 residues. In germline, CDR1 is MNHEY, CDR2 SVGAGI. CDR3: CASSSHNRDSNEQFF. In nucleotides, the CDR3 is TGTGCCAGCAGTTCCCATAATAGGGACAGTAATGAGCAGTTCTTC.

The chain combines TRBV6-1 with TRBJ2-7; the D gene is possibly TRBD1 (6 bases). Trimming removed 1 base at V and 2 bases at J, with 12 bases between. CDR3 length: 15 residues. Germline-derived CDR1 and CDR2 are MNHNS and SASEGT. This CDR3 reads CASSEGNRVTYEQYF. The DNA for the CDR3 is TGTGCCAGCAGTGAAGGCAACAGGGTTACCTACGAGCAGTACTTC.

Comments on this clonotype: Likely a read error: the CDR3 ends without its conserved phenylalanine or tryptophan. This chain joins TRBV6-2 or TRBV6-3 and TRBJ2-7, with 7 bases fitting TRBD2. Germline CDR1 is MNHEY and CDR2 is SVGEGT. The CDR3 length is 15 residues. J gave up 1 base and V 3 bases, and 6 bases lay outside the gene matches. The DNA for the CDR3 is TGTGCCAGCAGTTATGTCGGGACTACGTCCTACGAGCAGTACTCC. Its translation is CASSYVGTTSYEQYS.

This chain joins TRBV15 and TRBJ2-3; TRBD1 matches 7 bases. The trim removed 3 bases at V and 4 bases at J, leaving 19 bases unmatched. CDR1 and CDR2 (germline): LNHNV, YYDKDF (reference sequence). The CDR3 spans 19 residues. The CDR3 loop is CATSSGDSPFRWSPDTQYF. The CDR3, as DNA: TGTGCCACCAGCAGCGGGGACAGCCCTTTTCGTTGGAGCCCAGATACGCAGTATTTT.